This TCR beta chain was found in a study of OX40 agonist ivuxolimab in advanced cancers. Systemic immunosuppression or autoimmune disease history was grounds to exclude patients. Sequencing used immunoSEQ multiplex PCR; TCRdb keeps in-frame clones, though not all of them. The table records 65,000 to 75,000 clones, 89% of them present only once. Comments on this clone: The identical CDR3 is also encoded by other nucleotide sequences in the sample.

The material sequenced was CD4+ or CD8+ T cells sorted from blood, taken in a trial of the OX40 agonist ivuxolimab. This receptor was taken from an adult with an advanced solid tumor such as melanoma, head and neck, liver or kidney cancer.

CDR3 amino acids: CASSLPSETQYF. CDR3 bases: TGCGCCAGCAGCTTGCCTAGCGAGACCCAGTACTTC. The V and J genes are TRBV5-1 and TRBJ2-5, with a weak D call TRBD2 (5 bases). This CDR3 region has 12 residues. V lost 1 base, J lost 5 bases, and 6 bases lay in between. Germline CDR1 and CDR2: SGHRS and YFSETQ.